This is a list of T cell receptor beta chains from one sample in a study of blood T cell repertoires in COVID-19. TCRdb's table, derived via immunoSEQ multiplex PCR, lists solely in-frame clones and lacks some. Counted here are 150,000 to 200,000 clones, 87% occurring once; the ten biggest clones make up around 12%. The sequencing input was peripheral blood. The receptors shown here come from a woman aged 70-85 years with COVID-19, enrolled during active disease. Each CDR3 is given with its conserved first and last residue. A D gene is named only where the DNA matches it firmly. Size values are once, few and many counts, or a class for expanded clones, and some rows have none.

TGTGCTAGCAGCTTAGAACTGAATTACGAGCAGTACTTC	CASSLELNYEQYF	-	TRBJ2-7	TRBV7-7	-
TGCGCCAGCAGCTTAGGAGGGTCTGGAAACACCATATATTTT	CASSLGGSGNTIYF	-	TRBJ1-3	TRBV5-1	-
TGTGCCATCAGAAGTAGCGGGAGGGCCTCGGGGACCGGGGAGCTGTTTTTT	CAIRSSGRASGTGELFF	TRBD2	TRBJ2-2	TRBV10-3	few
TGTGCCAGCAGTTTCACAGGACAGACAGGCTACACCTTC	CASSFTGQTGYTF	-	TRBJ1-2	TRBV12-3/TRBV12-4	-
TGTGCCAGCAGTGAATACGGGGTCGGGGCCAACGTCCTGACTTTC	CASSEYGVGANVLTF	-	TRBJ2-6	TRBV2	-
TGTGCCAGCAGCACTGCCGGGACAGTCTCCTACGAGCAGTACTTC	CASSTAGTVSYEQYF	TRBD1	TRBJ2-7	TRBV5-5	few
TGTGCCAGCAGCCAAGACCCGGGCGGGGTCACAGATACGCAGTATTTT	CASSQDPGGVTDTQYF	-	TRBJ2-3	TRBV14	-
TGTGCCAGCTCACCCCGGGACAGGGGTGGCGGCTACACCTTC	CASSPRDRGGGYTF	TRBD1	TRBJ1-2	TRBV18	few
TGCGCCAGCAGCTTAGGCTCAGGACAAAGGCCTTCACCCCTCCACTTT	CASSLGSGQRPSPLHF	-	TRBJ1-6	TRBV5-1	few
TGTGCCAGCATGGACAGGGGGAGGGCCAGAGATACGCAGTATTTT	CASMDRGRARDTQYF	TRBD1	TRBJ2-3	TRBV28	few
TGTGCCAGCAGTTATACACAGGGGGGGGATGGCTACACCTTC	CASSYTQGGDGYTF	TRBD1	TRBJ1-2	TRBV28	-
TGCAGTGCTAGTCTACATATGAGAGGAACAGATACGCAGTATTTT	CSASLHMRGTDTQYF	-	TRBJ2-3	TRBV20-1	-
TGCGCCAGCAGCCTCAGCTTAGGGGGCCCGGAGACCCAGTACTTC	CASSLSLGGPETQYF	TRBD1	TRBJ2-5	TRBV5-1	-
TGTGCCAGCAGCCTCCCTAGACTTTTAGCGGGAGGGCCGGTTGAGCAGTTCTTC	CASSLPRLLAGGPVEQFF	TRBD2	TRBJ2-1	TRBV6-2/TRBV6-3	-
TGTGCCAGCAGTTACTGGGGGAGGCGCACTGAAGCTTTCTTT	CASSYWGRRTEAFF	-	TRBJ1-1	TRBV6-5	-
TGTGCCAGCAGCCACGTAGCCTCTTTGTTCTTC	CASSHVASLFF	-	TRBJ2-1	TRBV14	-
TGTGCCAGTAGTATGTGGGGTAGAGGGTGGCAAGAGACCCAGTACTTC	CASSMWGRGWQETQYF	-	TRBJ2-5	TRBV19	-
TGCAGCGTAAACCGGGACAGGGAGACCTACGAGCAGTACTTC	CSVNRDRETYEQYF	TRBD1	TRBJ2-7	TRBV29-1	-
TGTGCCTGGAGCACGACCGGGACAGGGCATGGCTACACCTTC	CAWSTTGTGHGYTF	TRBD1	TRBJ1-2	TRBV30	-
TGTGCCAGCAGCCAGGGCAAGGGACAGGGAAAGGAAAAACTGTTTTTT	CASSQGKGQGKEKLFF	TRBD1	TRBJ1-4	TRBV3-1/TRBV3-2	-
TGTGCCAGCAGTCGGGGGGCTTTTTCCTACGAGCAGTACTTC	CASSRGAFSYEQYF	-	TRBJ2-7	TRBV27	-
TGTGCCAGCAGCTTAGGGACTCAGAACACTGAAGCTTTCTTT	CASSLGTQNTEAFF	-	TRBJ1-1	TRBV7-6	-
TGCGCCAGCAGCTCCGGGACAGGGGCTAACTATGGCTACACCTTC	CASSSGTGANYGYTF	TRBD1	TRBJ1-2	TRBV5-1	-
TGTGCCAGTCAAACAGGGCTGTTCACTGAAGCTTTCTTT	CASQTGLFTEAFF	-	TRBJ1-1	TRBV6-6	-
TGTGCCAGCAGCGCCCGGACAGGGGGCAATCAGCCCCAGCATTTT	CASSARTGGNQPQHF	TRBD1	TRBJ1-5	TRBV2	-
TGCGCCAGCGGGACAGCGAACACCGGGGAGCTGTTTTTT	CASGTANTGELFF	TRBD1	TRBJ2-2	TRBV5-1	-
TGTGCCAGCAGTTACTCGACGGGTTCACCCCTCCACTTT	CASSYSTGSPLHF	-	TRBJ1-6	TRBV6-6	few
TGTGCCAGCAGTGAAGCGTTCGGGAGGGCCTACAATGAGCAGTTCTTC	CASSEAFGRAYNEQFF	TRBD2	TRBJ2-1	TRBV2	-
TGCGCCAGCAGCCAAGATCGCCCTAAGACAGGGCAGCCCCAGCATTTT	CASSQDRPKTGQPQHF	TRBD1	TRBJ1-5	TRBV4-1	-
TGTGCCACCAGTGATCGTGAGACCCAGTACTTC	CATSDRETQYF	-	TRBJ2-5	TRBV24-1	-
TGTGCCAGCAGCTTTTATAGCGCGGAGACCGGGGAGCTGTTTTTT	CASSFYSAETGELFF	-	TRBJ2-2	TRBV11-3	-
TGCGCCAGCAGCGCCCGGACAGCAGCTGAAGCTTTCTTT	CASSARTAAEAFF	-	TRBJ1-1	TRBV5-1	-
TGTGCCACCAGCAGACCGGGACAGGGGCGCAATCAGCCCCAGCATTTT	CATSRPGQGRNQPQHF	TRBD1	TRBJ1-5	TRBV15	-
TGTGCCAGCATACGGGAAATGAACACTGAAGCTTTCTTT	CASIREMNTEAFF	-	TRBJ1-1	TRBV2	-
TGTGCCAGCTCACCGTCACAGATGGATACTGAAGCTTTCTTT	CASSPSQMDTEAFF	-	TRBJ1-1	TRBV18	-
TGTGCCAGCAGCTTAGATCTGGGCGCGAACACCGGGGAGCTGTTTTTT	CASSLDLGANTGELFF	-	TRBJ2-2	TRBV7-6	-
TGTGCCAGCACCCGGGACACAACTAATGAAAAACTGTTTTTT	CASTRDTTNEKLFF	-	TRBJ1-4	TRBV2	-
TGCGCCAGCATAGCGGGAGTGATCTACGAGCAGTACTTC	CASIAGVIYEQYF	TRBD2	TRBJ2-7	TRBV10-1	-
TGTGCCAGCAGTACCCCTAGGCCAGGGTGGAAATCACCCCTCCACTTT	CASSTPRPGWKSPLHF	-	TRBJ1-6	TRBV28	-
TGTGCCAGCAGCTCATCCGGGAGCTATGGCTACACCTTC	CASSSSGSYGYTF	-	TRBJ1-2	TRBV5-8	-
TGTGCCAGCAGCGGAGGAACTATCTCCTACAATGAGCAGTTCTTC	CASSGGTISYNEQFF	-	TRBJ2-1	TRBV9	-
TGTGCCAGCAGGGCCTCGGGGGGGTCCTACGAGCAGTACTTC	CASRASGGSYEQYF	TRBD2	TRBJ2-7	TRBV3-1/TRBV3-2	-
TGTGCCAGCTCACCACGTTCTTGGGGGGACCAGCCCCAGCATTTT	CASSPRSWGDQPQHF	-	TRBJ1-5	TRBV18	-
TGCAGCGTCGTAACAGGGGGCGGTGAAGCTTTCTTT	CSVVTGGGEAFF	TRBD1	TRBJ1-1	TRBV29-1	-
TGTGCCAGCAGTACCAATAGCGGGGTGAACACCGGGGAGCTGTTTTTT	CASSTNSGVNTGELFF	TRBD2	TRBJ2-2	TRBV6-2/TRBV6-3	-
TGCGCCAGCAGAACCGGGACAGGGAGCTATGGCTACACCTTC	CASRTGTGSYGYTF	TRBD1	TRBJ1-2	TRBV5-1	few
TGTGCCAGCAGTCGGGGACAGGGAATCAACACTGAAGCTTTCTTT	CASSRGQGINTEAFF	TRBD1	TRBJ1-1	TRBV28	-
TGTGCTATCCCCCGGGGAGATTATAGCAATCAGCCCCAGCATTTT	CAIPRGDYSNQPQHF	-	TRBJ1-5	TRBV27	-
TGCGCCAGCAGCCGACAGGAGTACACTGAAGCTTTCTTT	CASSRQEYTEAFF	-	TRBJ1-1	TRBV4-3	few
TGTGCCATCTCACAGGACAACTACTACGAGCAGTACTTC	CAISQDNYYEQYF	-	TRBJ2-7	TRBV6-5	-
TGCGCCAGCAGCTGGACAGGTCGGAACACTGAAGCTTTCTTT	CASSWTGRNTEAFF	TRBD1	TRBJ1-1	TRBV5-1	-
TGTGCCAGCAGCCAAGACAGGGTGGTATCACCCCTCCACTTT	CASSQDRVVSPLHF	-	TRBJ1-6	TRBV3-1/TRBV3-2	-
TGCGCCAGCAGCCAAGGGAGACTGGCGGTCGTCACAGATACGCAGTATTTT	CASSQGRLAVVTDTQYF	-	TRBJ2-3	TRBV4-1	-
TGTGCCAGCTCACCTGTGGCAGGGTATAATTCACCCCTCCACTTT	CASSPVAGYNSPLHF	-	TRBJ1-6	TRBV18	-
TGTGCCACCAGTGATCCCGGGAACTCCTACGAGCAGTACTTC	CATSDPGNSYEQYF	-	TRBJ2-7	TRBV24-1	once